A single sample is the source of the 3 T cell receptor beta chains below, sequenced in a study of blood T cell repertoires in COVID-19. Profiled with immunoSEQ multiplex PCR; TCRdb holds only in-frame clones, not every one. The repertoire holds about 200,000 clones, roughly 80% seen once, with less than 7% in the top ten. The sequenced material came from peripheral blood. Source of these receptors: a woman aged 70-85 years with acute or convalescent COVID-19.

V usage is TRBV20-1 and J usage is TRBJ1-2, with D unresolved. Trimming removed 3 bases at V and 7 bases at J, with 9 bases between. In germline, CDR1 is DFQATT, CDR2 SNEGSKA (reference sequence). This CDR3 has 11 residues. The CDR3 sequence: CSASPLGGYTF. The DNA of the CDR3 is TGCAGTGCTAGTCCCCTCGGTGGCTACACCTTC.

This clone was recorded only once. V is TRBV2 and J is TRBJ1-4; 7 bases agree with TRBD1. CDR1 is SNHLY, CDR2 FYNNEI, per germline. The CDR3 has 14 amino acids. V shed 7 bases and J 4 bases; nucleotides not matched to a gene: 6. The CDR3 nucleotides read TGTGCCAGCAAGTACAGGGGAGGTAATGAAAAACTGTTTTTT. Translating it yields CASKYRGGNEKLFF.

The rearrangement links TRBV12-5 to TRBJ2-4; tentatively, D is TRBD2 (5 bases). The germline V and J ends were trimmed by 3 bases and 12 bases, with 9 bases remaining between them. CDR3 length equals 11 residues. Germline V gene sequence: CDR1 LGHNT, CDR2 FRNRAP. As DNA, the CDR3 is TGTGCTAGTGGTTTCGGAGGCCGTCAGTACTTC. Translation: CASGFGGRQYF.